A single sample gave rise to the 29 T cell receptor beta chains below, sequenced in a study of regulatory T cells in long-lasting Graves disease. Time point noted: persistent/refractory GD, antithyroid drugs over 5 years with positive TRAb. Scientists built the TCR library using RNA that was extracted from PBMCs. Libraries of TCR beta came from iRepertoire HTBI primers plus Arm-PCR of CDR3 regions. TCRdb analysed the multiplex PCR reads with MiXCR anew, one entry per CDR3 protein. Counted here are 350,000 to 450,000 distinct CDR3 sequences, roughly a fifth occurring once; the ten biggest clones make up about 13%. The sample was peripheral blood mononuclear cells (PBMCs), taken when the disease was refractory, from a patient treated with antithyroid drugs. The receptors were sampled from a female donor with Graves disease.

About this clonotype itself: This may come from a read error, since a much larger clone is one base off. The chain is built from TRBV6-1 and TRBJ1-5; a possible D gene is TRBD1 (5 bases). V dropped 3 bases and J dropped 2 bases, with 14 bases sitting between them. This CDR3 has 16 amino acids. The V gene's germline CDR1 is MNHNS and CDR2 SASEGT. This chain's CDR3 is CASSDFGALGNQPQHF. CDR3 nucleotides: TGTGCCAGCAGTGACTTTGGGGCCTTGGGCAATCAGCCCCAGCATTTT.

This clonotype was seen more than once but under ten times. The rearrangement uses TRBV7-3 and TRBJ2-3, with D unresolved. V lost 1 base and J lost 4, with 9 bases in between. Germline values: CDR1 SGHTA, CDR2 FQGTGA. This CDR3 comprises 14 residues. CDR3 in amino acids: CASSLNSNSDTQYF. The CDR3 region has the DNA TGTGCCAGCAGCTTAAATTCTAACTCAGATACGCAGTATTTT.

This clonotype has only one observation. The gene calls are TRBV20-1 and TRBJ1-6; D gene unclear. V dropped 1 base and J dropped 11 bases, with 12 bases sitting between them. The CDR3 sequence is 13 residues long. From germline, CDR1 is DFQATT and CDR2 SNEGSKA (reference sequence). The CDR3 DNA sequence: TGCAGTGCTAGAGTAGGTGTTCGGCCACCCCTCCACTTT. It is translated as CSARVGVRPPLHF.

The count of this clonotype is one. This chain links TRBV2 with TRBJ2-3, with D possibly called TRBD1 or TRBD2 (5 bases each). Trimming pared 4 bases from V and 0 bases from J, leaving 11 bases between. From germline, CDR1 is SNHLY and CDR2 FYNNEI. This CDR3 is 15 amino acids long. CDR3 region: CASSGDGASTDTQYF. The CDR3, as DNA: TGTGCCAGCAGTGGGGACGGGGCAAGCACAGATACGCAGTATTTT.

The table lists this clonotype with a few counts. V is TRBV7-8 and J is TRBJ1-1; a possible D gene is TRBD1 (5 bases). V was cut by 4 bases and J by 3 bases, with 12 bases left in between. Germline CDR1 and CDR2: SGHVS and FQNEAQ. The CDR3 is 14 residues long. The CDR3 protein is CASSSEGRYTEAFF. The CDR3 DNA sequence: TGTGCCAGCAGCTCCGAGGGACGATACACTGAAGCTTTCTTT. The full variable domain, in which reference TRBV7-8 and TRBJ1-1 provide the parts outside the CDR3, is GAGVSQSPRYKVAKRGQDVALRCDPISGHVSLFWYQQALGQGPEFLTYFQNEAQLDKSGLPSDRFFAERPEGSVSTLKIQRTQQEDSAVYLCASSSEGRYTEAFFGQGTRLTVV.

The CDR3 nucleotides are TGCAGCGTTGAAGTCTTAACTGGGCAGGGCTCCTACGAGCAGTACTTC. This encodes CSVEVLTGQGSYEQYF. This chain uses TRBV29-1 with TRBJ2-7; a weak D match, TRBD1 (5 bases). Per germline, CDR1 SQVTM and CDR2 ANQGSEA. The CDR3 consists of 16 residues. Trimming cost V 1 base and J 0 bases, with 16 bases left between them.

J is TRBJ2-5 and V is TRBV5-1, with unresolved D. The CDR3 sequence is 14 residues long. V was shortened by 0 bases and J by 1 base, with 7 bases between the two germline ends. CDR1 is SGHRS, CDR2 YFSETQ, per germline. The CDR3 is CASSLAFRQETQYF. The DNA of the CDR3 is TGCGCCAGCAGCTTGGCGTTCCGCCAAGAGACCCAGTACTTC.

This clonotype showed up many times. The rearrangement joins TRBV28 to TRBJ1-1; no clear D. Trimming stripped 4 bases from V and 0 bases from J, with 12 bases between. Germline CDR1 reads MDHEN; CDR2 reads SYDVKM. This CDR3 comprises 15 residues. CDR3 DNA: TGTGCCAGCAGTTCCCACCAGAAGCTGAACACTGAAGCTTTCTTT. It translates to CASSSHQKLNTEAFF.

This clonotype was seen at least ten times. The J gene is TRBJ2-2, the V gene TRBV12-5; 14 bases are a match to TRBD2. This CDR3 is built from 15 residues. Germline CDR1 reads LGHNT; CDR2 reads FRNRAP. V lost 5 bases and J lost 7; bases outside the gene matches: 3. CDR3 in DNA: TGTGCTAGTGGTATGGGACTAGCGGGAGACGGGGAGCTGTTTTTT. This translates into CASGMGLAGDGELFF.

This clonotype occurred many times. The chain uses TRBV7-9 and TRBJ2-7; no clear D. Germline CDR1 reads SEHNR; CDR2 reads FQNEAQ (reference sequence). The germline V and J ends were trimmed by 2 bases and 6 bases, with 8 bases remaining between them. CDR3 length: 12 amino acids. The CDR3 spells CASSLPDFEQYF. DNA for the CDR3: TGTGCCAGCAGCTTACCCGATTTCGAGCAGTACTTC.

This clonotype was counted many times. The rearrangement links TRBV2 to TRBJ2-2; D possibly corresponds to TRBD1 (7 bases). The V end lost 8 bases, the J end lost 6 bases, and 19 bases lay between the germline ends. The germline CDR1 and CDR2 sequences are SNHLY and FYNNEI. This CDR3 is built from 15 residues. CDR3 coding DNA: TGTGCCAGCCTATTCGTGGGCAGGGGGGCCGGGGAGCTGTTTTTT. Translating it yields CASLFVGRGAGELFF.

The rearrangement links TRBV28 to TRBJ2-1, with 7 positions matching TRBD1. The trim removed 5 bases at V and 8 bases at J, leaving 12 bases unmatched. CDR3 length: 15 residues. Germline loops: CDR1 MDHEN, CDR2 SYDVKM. DNA for the CDR3: TGTGCCAGCAGTCCTACAGGGGCAGTCATGGATGAGCAGTTCTTC. Protein product: CASSPTGAVMDEQFF.

This chain joins TRBV15 and TRBJ1-5; D is unresolved. Germline V gene sequence: CDR1 LNHNV, CDR2 YYDKDF (reference sequence). V lost 2 bases and J lost 4, with 3 bases in between. CDR3 size: 12 residues. The CDR3 protein is CATSRTNQPQHF. The CDR3 DNA reads TGTGCCACCAGCAGAACGAATCAGCCCCAGCATTTT.

This clonotype was found a few times. V usage is TRBV20-1 and J usage is TRBJ2-5; D is unresolved. The CDR3 is 12 amino acids. The V and J ends lost 3 bases and 3 bases respectively, with 8 bases between them. Germline-derived CDR1 and CDR2 are DFQATT and SNEGSKA (reference sequence). The CDR3, as DNA: TGCAGTGCTAGGGATACAGAAGAGACCCAGTACTTC. Translated, it gives CSARDTEETQYF.

Many counts were recorded for this clonotype. The CDR3 sequence is CASSPGQGDQETQYF. The DNA for the CDR3 is TGTGCCAGCAGTCCGGGACAGGGGGACCAAGAGACCCAGTACTTC. The V call is TRBV3-1, the J call TRBJ2-5; 11 bases agree with TRBD1. The CDR3 sequence is 15 residues long. The germline V gene encodes CDR1 LGHDT and CDR2 YNNKEL (reference sequence). The V gene end was trimmed by 6 bases and the J gene end by 0 bases; junction bases not matched to a gene: 3.

This clonotype came up a few times. This chain joins TRBV7-6 and TRBJ2-5; TRBD2 might be the D (6 bases). V was pared by 1 base and J by 0 bases, with 15 bases between. In germline, CDR1 is SGHVS, CDR2 FNYEAQ. This CDR3 region has 17 residues. CDR3 residues: CASSLVGGRRYQETQYF. CDR3 coding DNA: TGTGCCAGCAGCTTAGTGGGGGGTAGGAGGTACCAAGAGACCCAGTACTTC.

This clonotype showed up many times. The genes are TRBV20-1 and TRBJ2-5; possible D gene TRBD2, 6 bases. The germline CDR1 and CDR2 sequences are DFQATT and SNEGSKA (reference sequence). This CDR3 has 15 amino acids. V was pared by 1 base and J by 0 bases, with 12 bases between. The CDR3 protein is CSARVWRVYQETQYF. The CDR3 DNA is TGCAGTGCTAGAGTGTGGAGGGTGTACCAAGAGACCCAGTACTTC.

This clonotype was recorded many times. The chain couples TRBV15 to TRBJ2-7; 8 bases are shared with TRBD1. The CDR3 loop spans 14 amino acids. The germline gives CDR1 LNHNV, CDR2 YYDKDF (reference sequence). The trim removed 5 bases at V and 2 bases at J, leaving 5 bases unmatched. CDR3 in amino acids: CATSSRDRPYEQYF. The DNA of the CDR3 is TGTGCCACCAGCTCCCGGGACAGGCCCTACGAGCAGTACTTC. Looking up the rest from reference TRBV15 and TRBJ2-7 gives the full variable domain: DAMVIQNPRYQVTQFGKPVTLSCSQTLNHNVMYWYQQKSSQAPKLLFHYYDKDFNNEADTPDNFQSRRPNTSFCFLDIRSPGLGDTAMYLCATSSRDRPYEQYFGPGTRLTVT.

The J gene is TRBJ1-4, the V gene TRBV27; D is unclear. Trimming stripped 3 bases from V and 0 bases from J, with 5 bases between. Germline lookup yields CDR1 MNHEY and CDR2 SMNVEV (reference sequence). The CDR3 is 14 amino acids. CDR3: CASSLIATNEKLFF. The CDR3 DNA reads as TGTGCCAGCAGTTTGATTGCAACTAATGAAAAACTGTTTTTT.

Comment on this clonotype: This may be a read error, as it is one base from a much larger clone. V gene TRBV11-2 combines with J gene TRBJ2-7; 7 bases fit TRBD2. Germline V gene sequence: CDR1 SGHAT, CDR2 FQNNGV. The CDR3 spans 14 residues. The CDR3 DNA reads as TGTGCCAGCAGCGACTGGGGGGGAGAAGGCGAGCGGTACTTC. Its protein product is CASSDWGGEGERYF.

In this sample, this clonotype turned up many times. This rearrangement joins TRBV12-5 to TRBJ2-7; D is uncertain. Trimming left V 9 bases short and J 7 bases short, with 16 bases between. The CDR3 runs to 12 residues. Germline CDR1 reads LGHNT; CDR2 reads FRNRAP. The CDR3 is CARTDRAGEQYF. The CDR3 region has the DNA TGTGCTAGGACCGATCGTGCTGGGGAGCAGTACTTC.

This clonotype was counted a few times. The J gene is TRBJ2-7, the V gene TRBV18; 11 bases align to TRBD1. CDR1 is KGHSH, CDR2 LQKENI, per germline. Trimming cost V 2 bases and J 7 bases; bases outside gene matches: 10. This CDR3 has 16 amino acids. CDR3 DNA sequence: TGTGCCAGCTCACCATTTGACGGGACAGGGGGTGTTGAGCAGTACTTC. Its protein is CASSPFDGTGGVEQYF.

The chain combines TRBV9 with TRBJ2-6; 7 bases match TRBD1. This CDR3 is 18 amino acids long. V lost 4 bases, J lost 3 bases, and 13 bases stayed unmatched. Germline values: CDR1 SGDLS, CDR2 YYNGEE. The CDR3 bases are TGTGCCAGCAGCCCCTTCCCCACCCAGGGGGTTGGGGCCAACGTCCTGACTTTC. It encodes CASSPFPTQGVGANVLTF.

This clonotype was seen a few times. V is TRBV11-2 and J is TRBJ1-5; D uncertain. This CDR3 spans 13 amino acids. The V gene lost 1 base and the J gene lost 7 bases, with 8 bases spanning the gap. Germline CDR1 is SGHAT and CDR2 is FQNNGV. As DNA, the CDR3 is TGTGCCAGCAGCTTAGGGACGACCCAGCCCCAGCATTTT. Residues: CASSLGTTQPQHF.

To note about this clonotype: A clone one base away is much larger, so this may be a read error. The chain joins TRBV6-1 to TRBJ1-1, with D possibly being TRBD1 (5 bases). This CDR3 contains 14 residues. The germline V and J ends were trimmed by 8 bases and 4 bases, with 17 bases remaining between them. Germline-derived CDR1 and CDR2 are MNHNS and SASEGT. The CDR3 nucleotides are TGTGCCAGCGTCGGGACCAGGTTTGGCACTGAAGCTTTCTTT. Translated, it gives CASVGTRFGTEAFF.

This clonotype was picked up many times. The chain has TRBV28 and TRBJ1-5; unclear D gene. In germline, CDR1 is MDHEN, CDR2 SYDVKM. This CDR3 is 13 amino acids long. Trimming shortened V by 2 bases and J by 4 bases, and 6 bases separated the two germline ends. In nucleotides, the CDR3 is TGTGCCAGCAGTTTACAGCTTAATCAGCCCCAGCATTTT. Protein: CASSLQLNQPQHF.

This chain joins TRBV2 and TRBJ2-1; the D gene is possibly TRBD2 (5 bases). Looked up from germline, CDR1 is SNHLY and CDR2 is FYNNEI. With 6 bases removed from V and 9 bases from J, the gap between germline ends came to 12 bases. The CDR3 spans 12 residues. The CDR3 DNA reads as TGTGCCAGCAGGGAGGACTTTTTTGAGCAGTTCTTC. Protein product: CASREDFFEQFF.

Concerning this clonotype: This may be a read error, as it is one base from a much larger clone. Because it lacks the conserved phenylalanine or tryptophan at the end, this CDR3 is likely a read error. This sequence joins TRBV30 and TRBJ2-2; D not certain. Germline values: CDR1 GTSNPN, CDR2 SVGIG (reference sequence). Between the trimmed V and J ends, which lost 4 bases and 3 bases, there was a span of 15 bases. This CDR3 contains 15 residues. CDR3 coding DNA: TGTGCCTGGACCGCCCACCCCTCCTACACCGGGGAGCTGTTTTGT. It translates to CAWTAHPSYTGELFC.

Ten or more counts support this clonotype. The rearrangement joins TRBV6-1 to TRBJ2-7; 7 positions agree with TRBD1. The germline gives CDR1 MNHNS, CDR2 SASEGT. CDR3 length equals 13 residues. J gave up 3 bases and V 6 bases, and 5 bases lay outside the gene matches. CDR3 in DNA: TGTGCCAGCAGGACGGGACAGATCTACGAGCAGTACTTC. It translates to CASRTGQIYEQYF.